This passage covers 28 T cell receptor beta chains from one sample sequenced in a study of blood T cell repertoires in COVID-19. The repertoire was sequenced with immunoSEQ multiplex PCR; TCRdb's copy has only in-frame clones and lacks some. The sample has about 240,000 clones, roughly 76% seen once. Sequenced input: peripheral blood. The receptors stem from a woman over 75 with COVID-19, enrolled during active disease.

The chain joins TRBV24-1 to TRBJ2-1; the D gene is possibly TRBD1 (5 bases). With 3 bases removed from V and 9 bases from J, the gap between germline ends came to 14 bases. Germline V CDR1 and CDR2: KGHDR, SFDVKD. The CDR3 covers 14 residues. The CDR3 here is CATSDQTAQGEQFF. CDR3 DNA sequence: TGTGCCACCAGTGATCAGACAGCCCAGGGTGAGCAGTTCTTC.

CDR3 amino acids: CASTSGVFSGANVLTF. The CDR3 bases are TGTGCCAGTACCTCAGGGGTTTTCTCTGGGGCCAACGTCCTGACTTTC. The chain uses TRBV19 and TRBJ2-6, with D maybe TRBD1 (6 bases). V was clipped by 7 bases and J by 0 bases, with 13 bases between them. CDR1 is LNHDA and CDR2 is SQIVND in the germline V gene (reference sequence). The CDR3 has 16 amino acids.

The chain employs TRBV6-1 and TRBJ1-4; weak D call: TRBD1 (5 bases). This CDR3 region has 16 residues. The germline CDR1 and CDR2 sequences are MNHNS and SASEGT. V was trimmed by 0 bases and J by 2 bases, leaving 10 bases between them. The CDR3 DNA reads TGTGCCAGCAGTGAAGCTGGCAGGGTTACTAATGAAAAACTGTTTTTT. It codes for CASSEAGRVTNEKLFF.

The chain is built from TRBV24-1 and TRBJ2-6; 7 bases are shared with TRBD1. This CDR3 contains 17 residues. V was pared by 7 bases and J by 0 bases, with 8 bases of the junction left unmatched. The germline CDR1 and CDR2 sequences are KGHDR and SFDVKD. The CDR3 region is CATRRIRGHSGANVLTF. CDR3 nucleotides: TGTGCCACCAGAAGGATAAGGGGGCACTCTGGGGCCAACGTCCTGACTTTC.

The genes are TRBV18 and TRBJ1-6, with 10 positions matching TRBD1. The CDR3 runs to 15 residues. V lost 4 bases, J lost 11 bases, and 8 bases stayed unmatched. The germline gives CDR1 KGHSH, CDR2 LQKENI. CDR3 region: CASSRGQGSETPLHF. The DNA for the CDR3 is TGTGCCAGCTCACGGGGACAGGGGAGTGAGACACCCCTCCACTTT.

This chain connects TRBV3-1 (or the pseudogene TRBV3-2) to TRBJ2-7, with D maybe TRBD2 (5 bases). Trimming left V 2 bases short and J 11 bases short, with 13 bases between. Germline loops: CDR1 LGHDT, CDR2 YNNKEL (reference sequence). This CDR3 has 12 amino acids. The CDR3 region is CASSQREGMKYF. The CDR3, as DNA: TGTGCCAGCAGCCAACGGGAAGGAATGAAGTACTTC.

V and J are TRBV27 and TRBJ2-7; 8 bases fit TRBD2. Germline-derived CDR1 and CDR2 are MNHEY and SMNVEV (reference sequence). V lost 7 bases to trimming and J lost 2 bases; unmatched junction nucleotides: 10. CDR3 length: 15 amino acids. CDR3 loop: CASTIRGLGPYEQYF. In nucleotides, the CDR3 is TGTGCCAGCACCATCAGGGGACTAGGGCCCTACGAGCAGTACTTC.

The chain couples TRBV2 to TRBJ1-1; maybe TRBD1 (5 bases). The CDR3 consists of 14 residues. Trimming cost V 5 bases and J 5 bases, with 15 bases left between them. Germline CDR1 is SNHLY and CDR2 is FYNNEI. This CDR3 is CASSRGRVETEAFF. CDR3 DNA sequence: TGTGCCAGCAGTAGGGGCAGGGTGGAAACTGAAGCTTTCTTT.

The chain joins TRBV11-3 to TRBJ1-5; TRBD1 aligns across 7 bases. The CDR3 is 20 residues long. Germline V gene lookup returns CDR1 SGHNT and CDR2 YENEEA. Losses at the gene ends were 2 bases for V and 5 bases for J; bases not matched to a gene: 21. CDR3: CASSLTPGQTIRGLDQPQHF. DNA for the CDR3: TGTGCCAGCAGCTTAACTCCGGGACAGACCATCAGAGGGCTCGATCAGCCCCAGCATTTT.

J is TRBJ1-2 and V is TRBV15; 10 bases line up with TRBD1. The CDR3 loop spans 15 amino acids. The ends lost 5 bases at V and 5 bases at J; junction bases unmatched: 8. Germline lookup yields CDR1 LNHNV and CDR2 YYDKDF (reference sequence). The chain's CDR3 is CATSVTGTGDYGYTF. CDR3 coding DNA: TGTGCCACCAGCGTAACCGGGACAGGGGATTATGGCTACACCTTC.

V usage is TRBV19 and J usage is TRBJ2-7; tentatively, D is TRBD1 (6 bases). The V gene's germline CDR1 is LNHDA and CDR2 SQIVND (reference sequence). V gave up 5 bases and J gave up 4 bases, with 12 bases separating them. The CDR3 has 13 residues. This chain's CDR3 is CASSRGQRYEQYF. The DNA for the CDR3 is TGTGCCAGTAGTCGAGGACAGCGGTACGAGCAGTACTTC. Drawing the rest from reference TRBV19 and TRBJ2-7, the complete variable domain is DGGITQSPKYLFRKEGQNVTLSCEQNLNHDAMYWYRQDPGQGLRLIYYSQIVNDFQKGDIAEGYSVSREKKESFPLTVTSAQKNPTAFYLCASSRGQRYEQYFGPGTRLTVT.

V and J are TRBV6-6 and TRBJ1-1; tentatively, D is TRBD1 (6 bases). In germline, CDR1 is MNHNY, CDR2 SVGAGI (reference sequence). This CDR3 has 14 residues. Trimming removed 2 bases at V and 4 bases at J, with 11 bases between. The CDR3 bases are TGTGCCAGCAGTTACGACCAGGGGAGCACTGAAGCTTTCTTT. It yields the protein CASSYDQGSTEAFF.

V is TRBV7-3 and J is TRBJ2-2; 7 positions match TRBD1. The CDR3 runs to 16 residues. The V segment lost 1 base and the J segment 5 bases; nucleotides outside the gene matches: 7. In germline, CDR1 is SGHTA, CDR2 FQGTGA. CDR3 in DNA: TGTGCCAGCAGCTTAAGGGGGCCGACAGGGACCGGGGAGCTGTTTTTT. Protein: CASSLRGPTGTGELFF.

The V gene is TRBV2, the J gene TRBJ1-6; 11 bases are a match to TRBD1. V lost 8 bases and J lost 0; bases outside the gene matches: 3. CDR1 and CDR2 (germline): SNHLY, FYNNEI. CDR3 length equals 16 residues. CDR3 loop: CASGTGGSSYNSPLHF. The CDR3 coding sequence is TGTGCCAGCGGGACAGGGGGTAGCTCCTATAATTCACCCCTCCACTTT.

The chain combines TRBV11-3 with TRBJ2-2; 7 nucleotides align to TRBD2. The CDR3 loop spans 15 amino acids. With 3 bases clipped from V and 6 bases from J, the junction kept 7 bases outside the gene matches. Looked up from germline, CDR1 is SGHNT and CDR2 is YENEEA. CDR3 sequence reads: CASSFGGLGPGELFF. The DNA for the CDR3 is TGTGCCAGCAGCTTCGGGGGGTTAGGGCCCGGGGAGCTGTTTTTT.

This rearrangement joins TRBV3-1 (or the pseudogene TRBV3-2) to TRBJ2-3; TRBD2 matches at 9 bases. Germline V gives CDR1 LGHDT, CDR2 YNNKEL (reference sequence). The J segment lost 4 bases and the V segment lost 4 bases, leaving 12 bases of the junction unmatched. The CDR3 length is 17 residues. CDR3 bases: TGTGCCAGCAGCCCTAGGAGGCGGGGGGGCCATGCAGATACGCAGTATTTT. Its translation: CASSPRRRGGHADTQYF.

This clone was seen ten or more times. The chain joins TRBV7-2 to TRBJ1-2; perhaps TRBD1 as D (5 bases). Germline loops: CDR1 SGHTA, CDR2 FQGNSA. The CDR3 contains 13 residues. V was pared by 3 bases and J by 10 bases, with 15 bases between. The CDR3 sequence is CASSLDTDGDYTF. For the CDR3, the DNA is TGTGCCAGCAGCTTGGACACGGACGGAGACTACACCTTC.

V is TRBV29-1 and J is TRBJ2-3; TRBD2 agrees at 9 bases. Losses at the gene ends were 4 bases for V and 6 bases for J; bases not matched to a gene: 11. Germline CDR1 SQVTM, CDR2 ANQGSEA. The CDR3 is 15 amino acids. The CDR3 loop is CSVGVGRGGPDTQYF. The CDR3 DNA is TGCAGCGTTGGGGTAGGGCGGGGGGGCCCCGATACGCAGTATTTT.

This clone was observed a single time. The chain carries TRBV7-2 and TRBJ2-3, with TRBD2 matching over 7 bases. Germline lookup yields CDR1 SGHTA and CDR2 FQGNSA. The J segment lost 6 bases and the V segment lost 1 base, leaving 19 bases of the junction unmatched. This CDR3 comprises 19 residues. The CDR3 sequence is CASSLVGRKGRGRSDTQYF. The CDR3 DNA reads TGTGCCAGCAGCTTAGTAGGTCGGAAGGGGAGGGGTCGGTCCGATACGCAGTATTTT.

The chain carries TRBV7-9 and TRBJ1-5; possibly TRBD1 for D (6 bases). Trimming cost V 1 base and J 8 bases, with 12 bases left between them. CDR1 is SEHNR, CDR2 FQNEAQ, per germline (reference sequence). The CDR3 has 14 amino acids. In DNA form, the CDR3 reads TGTGCCAGCAGCTTAGGGGGGGGCGGTGAGCCCCAGCATTTT. As protein: CASSLGGGGEPQHF. The full variable domain, completed using reference TRBV7-9 and TRBJ1-5, is DTGVSQNPRHKITKRGQNVTFRCDPISEHNRLYWYRQTLGQGPEFLTYFQNEAQLEKSRLLSDRFSAERPKGSFSTLEIQRTEQGDSAMYLCASSLGGGGEPQHFGDGTRLSIL.

V is TRBV29-1 and J is TRBJ1-2; TRBD1 matches at 9 bases. The trim removed 6 bases at V and 0 bases at J, leaving 2 bases unmatched. The CDR3 is 13 residues long. Germline V lookup: CDR1 SQVTM, CDR2 ANQGSEA. In nucleotides, the CDR3 is TGCAGCGTAGGGACAGGGTCTAACTATGGCTACACCTTC. Protein sequence: CSVGTGSNYGYTF.

V and J are TRBV12-3 or TRBV12-4 and TRBJ1-1; no definite D call. Trimming pared 9 bases from V and 10 bases from J, leaving 15 bases between. The CDR3 is made up of 11 amino acids. The CDR3 nucleotides read TGTGCCAGTAGAGGGAGGTCGGCAGCTTTCTTT. Translation: CASRGRSAAFF.

V usage is TRBV6-5 and J usage is TRBJ1-4; weak D call: TRBD1 (6 bases). The CDR3 runs 15 residues. The V end was cut by 2 bases, the J end by 3 bases, with 10 bases between. Germline CDR1 is MNHEY and CDR2 is SVGAGI. This CDR3 is CASSYAGQSNEKLFF. As DNA, the CDR3 is TGTGCCAGCAGTTACGCAGGACAGTCTAATGAAAAACTGTTTTTT.

The count of this clone is one. The chain has TRBV28 and TRBJ2-4, with D possibly matching TRBD1 (6 bases). Trimming removed 4 bases from V and 4 bases from J, with 14 bases in between. Germline V lookup: CDR1 MDHEN, CDR2 SYDVKM. The CDR3 has 15 amino acids. CDR3 amino acids: CASSSDRPRKNIQYF. The CDR3 DNA reads TGTGCCAGCAGTTCCGACAGGCCTAGAAAAAACATTCAGTACTTC.

DNA for the CDR3: TGTGCCAGTAGTATGTGGGAGATCGCCTACAATGAGCAGTTCTTC. As protein: CASSMWEIAYNEQFF. This chain links TRBV19 with TRBJ2-1; tentative D call: TRBD2 (5 bases). The CDR3 sequence is 15 residues long. Germline-derived CDR1 and CDR2 are LNHDA and SQIVND (reference sequence). The V and J ends lost 3 bases and 2 bases respectively, with 11 bases between them.

The V call is TRBV6-5, the J call TRBJ1-2; TRBD1 matches at 11 bases. The CDR3 runs to 15 residues. Germline V gene data show CDR1 as MNHEY and CDR2 as SVGAGI. The V segment lost 5 bases and the J segment 3 bases; nucleotides outside the gene matches: 5. The CDR3 nucleotides are TGTGCCAGCAGTACACCGGGACAGGGGGACTATGGCTACACCTTC. Translated, it gives CASSTPGQGDYGYTF.

This chain uses TRBV7-9 with TRBJ2-1; tentatively, D is TRBD1 (5 bases). In germline, CDR1 is SEHNR, CDR2 FQNEAQ (reference sequence). This CDR3 has 15 amino acids. Trimming pared 5 bases from V and 1 base from J, leaving 12 bases between. CDR3 in amino acids: CASSNLRGSYNEQFF. Here the CDR3 DNA reads TGTGCCAGCAGCAACCTAAGGGGTTCCTACAATGAGCAGTTCTTC.

This sequence joins TRBV12-5 and TRBJ2-5; 12 bases line up with TRBD1. After removal of 3 bases from V and 5 bases from J, the junction contained 4 bases not matched to a gene. This CDR3 has 15 residues. Germline V gene data show CDR1 as LGHNT and CDR2 as FRNRAP. In nucleotides, the CDR3 is TGTGCTAGTGGTTTAGGGACAGGGGGCTCGGAGACCCAGTACTTC. It yields the protein CASGLGTGGSETQYF.